This TCR beta chain came from a study of cytomegalovirus exposure and HLA in healthy donors. About the study: The 100 million to 120 million unique TCR beta sequences, from about 180 million T cells, were found by an earlier analysis. For the approximately 400 genotyped donors, 81% fell within the Caucasian-associated ancestry cluster. Study outcomes and limitations: A later analysis, which compared TCR beta chains of equal frequency, found the HLA-associated ones more clonally expanded. Earlier analysis yielded a pattern in which most TCR beta V segments were productive about 90% or about 30% of the time.

Remarks on this clone: The antigen remains undetermined.

Germline V CDR1 and CDR2: LGHNT, FRNRAP. CDR3 length: 17 residues. V gave up 0 bases and J gave up 4 bases; unmatched junction bases: 5. The study ran its PCR with 60 Vbeta and 13 Jbeta primers. Some clones are missing from TCRdb's copy, which holds only in-frame ones; the method was immunoSEQ multiplex PCR. The sample has under 200,000 clones, approximately 11% seen once. Sequencing was carried out using PBMCs. The rearrangement uses TRBV12-5 and TRBJ2-1; TRBD2 matches 11 bases. The sequence was obtained from a man aged 50-59 years in good health and CMV-seropositive. The CDR3 protein is CASGLVQGTSGYNEQFF. The CDR3, as DNA: TGTGCTAGTGGTTTGGTACAGGGGACTAGCGGTTACAATGAGCAGTTCTTC.